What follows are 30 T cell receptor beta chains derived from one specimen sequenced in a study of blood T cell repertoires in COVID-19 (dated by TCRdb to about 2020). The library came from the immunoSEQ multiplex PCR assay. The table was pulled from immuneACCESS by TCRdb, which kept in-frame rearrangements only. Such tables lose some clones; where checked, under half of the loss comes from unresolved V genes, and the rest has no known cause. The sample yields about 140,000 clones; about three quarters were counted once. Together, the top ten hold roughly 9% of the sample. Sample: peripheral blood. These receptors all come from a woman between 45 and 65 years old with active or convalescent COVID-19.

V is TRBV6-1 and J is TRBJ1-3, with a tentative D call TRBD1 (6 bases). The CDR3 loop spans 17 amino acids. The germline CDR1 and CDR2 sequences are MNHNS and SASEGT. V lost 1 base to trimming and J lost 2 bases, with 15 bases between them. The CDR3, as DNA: TGTGCCAGCAGTGAAGGATTGGGGGCAGGCGCTGGAAACACCATATATTTT. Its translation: CASSEGLGAGAGNTIYF.

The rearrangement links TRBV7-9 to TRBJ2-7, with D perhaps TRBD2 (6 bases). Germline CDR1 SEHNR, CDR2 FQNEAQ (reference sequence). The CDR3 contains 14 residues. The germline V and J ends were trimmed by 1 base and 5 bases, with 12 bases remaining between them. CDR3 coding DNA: TGTGCCAGCAGCTTAGGGCGGGGCTTGGACGAGCAGTACTTC. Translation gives CASSLGRGLDEQYF.

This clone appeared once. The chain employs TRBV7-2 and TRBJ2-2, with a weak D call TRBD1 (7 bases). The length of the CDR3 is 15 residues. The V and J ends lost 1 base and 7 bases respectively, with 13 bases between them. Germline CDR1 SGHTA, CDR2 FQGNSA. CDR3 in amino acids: CASSLVAGGIGELFF. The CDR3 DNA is TGTGCCAGCAGCTTAGTTGCAGGGGGGATCGGGGAGCTGTTTTTT.

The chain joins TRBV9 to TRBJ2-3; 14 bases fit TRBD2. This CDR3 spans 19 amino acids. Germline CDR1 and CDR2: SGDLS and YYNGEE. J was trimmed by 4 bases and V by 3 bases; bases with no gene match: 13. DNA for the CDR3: TGTGCCAGCAGCGCACCGACTCGACTAGCGGGGGGGCATCCAGATACGCAGTATTTT. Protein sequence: CASSAPTRLAGGHPDTQYF.

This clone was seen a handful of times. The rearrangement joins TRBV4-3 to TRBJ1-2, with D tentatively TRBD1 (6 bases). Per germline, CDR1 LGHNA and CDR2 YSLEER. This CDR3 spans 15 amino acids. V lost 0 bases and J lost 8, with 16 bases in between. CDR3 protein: CASSQDQQGGRGYTF. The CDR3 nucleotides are TGCGCCAGCAGCCAAGATCAACAGGGTGGGAGAGGCTACACCTTC.

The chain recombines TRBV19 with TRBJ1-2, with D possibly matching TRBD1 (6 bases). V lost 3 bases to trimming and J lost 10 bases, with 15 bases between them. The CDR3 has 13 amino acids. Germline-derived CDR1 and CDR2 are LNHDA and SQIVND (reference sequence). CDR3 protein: CASSISEQGDYTF. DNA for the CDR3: TGTGCCAGTAGTATCTCCGAACAGGGAGACTACACCTTC.

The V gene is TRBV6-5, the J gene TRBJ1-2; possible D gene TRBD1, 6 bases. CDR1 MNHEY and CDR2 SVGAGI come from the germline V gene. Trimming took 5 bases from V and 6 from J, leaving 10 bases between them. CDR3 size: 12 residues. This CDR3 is CASSPTGHGYTF. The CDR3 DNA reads TGTGCCAGCAGTCCTACAGGGCATGGCTACACCTTC.

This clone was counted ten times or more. CDR3 loop: CASSAQTGSNQPQHF. The CDR3 region has the DNA TGTGCCAGCAGCGCCCAAACAGGGAGCAATCAGCCCCAGCATTTT. The rearrangement links TRBV7-2 to TRBJ1-5; a possible D gene is TRBD1 (6 bases). Germline assignment: CDR1 SGHTA and CDR2 FQGNSA. V lost 5 bases, J lost 1 base, and 12 bases lay in between. The CDR3 sequence is 15 residues long.

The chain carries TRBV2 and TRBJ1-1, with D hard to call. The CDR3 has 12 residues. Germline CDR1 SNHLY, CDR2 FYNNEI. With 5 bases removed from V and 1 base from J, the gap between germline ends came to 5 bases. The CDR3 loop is CASSRQNTEAFF. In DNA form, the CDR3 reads TGTGCCAGCAGTCGACAGAACACTGAAGCTTTCTTT.

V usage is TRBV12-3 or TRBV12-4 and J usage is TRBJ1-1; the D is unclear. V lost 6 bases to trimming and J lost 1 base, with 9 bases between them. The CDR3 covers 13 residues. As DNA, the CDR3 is TGTGCCAGCAGCCCAAGCGGGAACACTGAAGCTTTCTTT. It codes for CASSPSGNTEAFF.

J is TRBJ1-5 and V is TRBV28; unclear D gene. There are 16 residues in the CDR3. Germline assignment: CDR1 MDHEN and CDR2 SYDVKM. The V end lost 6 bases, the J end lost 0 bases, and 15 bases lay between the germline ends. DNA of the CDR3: TGTGCCAGCAGCCGACCAGTACGGGATAGCAATCAGCCCCAGCATTTT. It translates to CASSRPVRDSNQPQHF. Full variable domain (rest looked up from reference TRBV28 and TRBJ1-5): DVKVTQSSRYLVKRTGEKVFLECVQDMDHENMFWYRQDPGLGLRLIYFSYDVKMKEKGDIPEGYSVSREKKERFSLILESASTNQTSMYLCASSRPVRDSNQPQHFGDGTRLSIL.

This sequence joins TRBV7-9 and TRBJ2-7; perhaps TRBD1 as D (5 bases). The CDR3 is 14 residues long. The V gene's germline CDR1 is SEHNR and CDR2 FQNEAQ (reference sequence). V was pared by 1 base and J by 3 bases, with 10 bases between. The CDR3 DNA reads TGTGCCAGCAGCTTAGAAGCAGGGAACTACGAGCAGTACTTC. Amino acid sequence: CASSLEAGNYEQYF.

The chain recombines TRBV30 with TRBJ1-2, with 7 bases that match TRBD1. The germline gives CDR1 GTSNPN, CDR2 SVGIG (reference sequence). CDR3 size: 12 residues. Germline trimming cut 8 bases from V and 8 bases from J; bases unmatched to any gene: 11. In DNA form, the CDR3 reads TGTGCCCTAATTCGGGACAGCGGAGGCTACACCTTC. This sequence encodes CALIRDSGGYTF. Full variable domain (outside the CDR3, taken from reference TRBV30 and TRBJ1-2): SQTIHQWPATLVQPVGSPLSLECTVEGTSNPNLYWYRQAAGRGLQLLFYSVGIGQISSEVPQNLSASRPQDRQFILSSKKLLLSDSGFYLCALIRDSGGYTFGSGTRLTVV.

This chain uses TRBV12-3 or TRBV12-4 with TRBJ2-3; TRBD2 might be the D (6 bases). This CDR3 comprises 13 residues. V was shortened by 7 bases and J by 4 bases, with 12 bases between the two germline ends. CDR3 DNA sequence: TGTGCCAGCAAACAAGGGGAGGCAGATACGCAGTATTTT. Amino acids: CASKQGEADTQYF.

This CDR3 reads CASRLQGRGEKLFF. DNA for the CDR3: TGTGCCAGCAGACTTCAGGGGCGCGGTGAAAAACTGTTTTTT. The chain has TRBV2 and TRBJ1-4; perhaps TRBD1 as D (6 bases). The CDR3 is 14 amino acids. Germline CDR1 reads SNHLY; CDR2 reads FYNNEI. The V end was cut by 6 bases, the J end by 7 bases, with 15 bases between.

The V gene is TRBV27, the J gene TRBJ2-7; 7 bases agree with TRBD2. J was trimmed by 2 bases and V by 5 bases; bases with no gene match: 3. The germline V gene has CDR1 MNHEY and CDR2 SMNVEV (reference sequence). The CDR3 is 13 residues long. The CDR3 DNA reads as TGTGCCAGCAGTCCGGGACTAACCTACGAGCAGTACTTC. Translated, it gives CASSPGLTYEQYF.

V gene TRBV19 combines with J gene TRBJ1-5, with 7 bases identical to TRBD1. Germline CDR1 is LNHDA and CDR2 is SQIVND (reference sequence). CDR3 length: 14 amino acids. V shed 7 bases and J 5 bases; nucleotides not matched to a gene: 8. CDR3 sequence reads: CASKGTVGYQPQHF. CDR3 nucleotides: TGTGCCAGTAAAGGGACAGTCGGGTATCAGCCCCAGCATTTT.

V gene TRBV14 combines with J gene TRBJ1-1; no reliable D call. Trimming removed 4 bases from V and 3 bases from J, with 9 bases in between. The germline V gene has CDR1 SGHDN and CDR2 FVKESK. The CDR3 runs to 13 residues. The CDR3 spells CASSRMRDTEAFF. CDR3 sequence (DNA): TGTGCCAGCAGCCGAATGAGGGACACTGAAGCTTTCTTT.

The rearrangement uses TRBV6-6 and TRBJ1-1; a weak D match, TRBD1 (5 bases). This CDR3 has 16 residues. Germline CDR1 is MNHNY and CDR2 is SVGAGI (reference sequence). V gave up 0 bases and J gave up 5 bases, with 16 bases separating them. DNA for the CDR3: TGTGCCAGCAGTTACTCGATTGGAGGGGATCGGACTGAAGCTTTCTTT. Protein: CASSYSIGGDRTEAFF.

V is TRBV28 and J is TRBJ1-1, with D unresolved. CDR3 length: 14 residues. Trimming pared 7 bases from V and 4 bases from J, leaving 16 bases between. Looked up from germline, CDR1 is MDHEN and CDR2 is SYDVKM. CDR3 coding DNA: TGTGCCAGCACCTCCCAGGTCTTGCGCACTGAAGCTTTCTTT. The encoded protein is CASTSQVLRTEAFF.

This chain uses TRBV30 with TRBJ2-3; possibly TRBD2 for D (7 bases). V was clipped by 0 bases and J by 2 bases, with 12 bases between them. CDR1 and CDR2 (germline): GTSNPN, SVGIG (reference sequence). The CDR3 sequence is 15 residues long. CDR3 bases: TGTGCCTGGAGTGTTGGCGGGGGCCACACAGATACGCAGTATTTT. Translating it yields CAWSVGGGHTDTQYF.

The CDR3, as DNA: TGTGCCAGCAGCTTAGTCCCTCAGGGCCTAATGAACACTGAAGCTTTCTTT. The encoded protein is CASSLVPQGLMNTEAFF. V and J are TRBV7-2 and TRBJ1-1, with TRBD1 as a possible D gene (5 bases). Germline CDR1 SGHTA, CDR2 FQGNSA. The length of the CDR3 is 17 residues. V lost 1 base, J lost 0 bases, and 15 bases lay in between.

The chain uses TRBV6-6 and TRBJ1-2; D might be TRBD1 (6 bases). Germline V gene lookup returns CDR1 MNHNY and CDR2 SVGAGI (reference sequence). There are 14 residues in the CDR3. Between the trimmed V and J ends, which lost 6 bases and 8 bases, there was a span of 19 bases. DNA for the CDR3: TGTGCCAGCAGCCGGACAGCCACGGGTCTCGGCTACACCTTC. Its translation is CASSRTATGLGYTF.

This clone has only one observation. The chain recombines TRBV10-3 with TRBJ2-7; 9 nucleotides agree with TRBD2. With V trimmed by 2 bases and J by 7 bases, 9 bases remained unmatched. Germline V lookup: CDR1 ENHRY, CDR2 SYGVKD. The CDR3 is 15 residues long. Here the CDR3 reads CAISENRASGKEQYF. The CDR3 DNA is TGTGCCATCAGTGAGAACAGGGCTAGCGGGAAAGAGCAGTACTTC.

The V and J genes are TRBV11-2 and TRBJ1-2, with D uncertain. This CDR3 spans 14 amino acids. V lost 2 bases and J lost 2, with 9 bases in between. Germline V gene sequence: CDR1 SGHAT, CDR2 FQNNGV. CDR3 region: CASSLTGANYGYTF. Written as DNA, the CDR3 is TGTGCCAGCAGCTTAACTGGAGCCAACTATGGCTACACCTTC.

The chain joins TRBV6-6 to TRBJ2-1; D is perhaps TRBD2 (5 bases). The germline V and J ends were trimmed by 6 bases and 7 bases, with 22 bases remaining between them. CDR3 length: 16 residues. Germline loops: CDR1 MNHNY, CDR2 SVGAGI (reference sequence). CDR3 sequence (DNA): TGTGCCAGCAGCCCTCTGGCGGACTCCCCGGGTAATGAGCAGTTCTTC. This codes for CASSPLADSPGNEQFF.

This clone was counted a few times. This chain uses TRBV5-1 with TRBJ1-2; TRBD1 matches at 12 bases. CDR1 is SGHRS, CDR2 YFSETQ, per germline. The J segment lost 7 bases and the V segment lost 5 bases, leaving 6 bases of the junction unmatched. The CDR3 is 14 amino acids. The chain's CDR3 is CASREGQGAFGYTF. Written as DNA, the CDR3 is TGCGCCAGCAGGGAGGGACAGGGGGCGTTTGGCTACACCTTC.

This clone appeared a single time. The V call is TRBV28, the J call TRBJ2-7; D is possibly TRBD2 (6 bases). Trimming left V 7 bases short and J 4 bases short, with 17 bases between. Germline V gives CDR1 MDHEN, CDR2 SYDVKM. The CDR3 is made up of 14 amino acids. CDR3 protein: CASTSRGPPYEQYF. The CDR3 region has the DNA TGTGCCAGCACTTCGCGGGGCCCCCCTTACGAGCAGTACTTC.

CDR3 bases: TGTGCCAGCAGCTCCCAGGGGGCAGGGGGAAACACCATATATTTT. Protein product: CASSSQGAGGNTIYF. V and J are TRBV28 and TRBJ1-3; 8 positions agree with TRBD1. Per the germline V gene, CDR1 is MDHEN and CDR2 is SYDVKM. This CDR3 is 15 amino acids long. Trimming at V came to 6 bases and at J to 4 bases, leaving 8 bases not matched to a gene.

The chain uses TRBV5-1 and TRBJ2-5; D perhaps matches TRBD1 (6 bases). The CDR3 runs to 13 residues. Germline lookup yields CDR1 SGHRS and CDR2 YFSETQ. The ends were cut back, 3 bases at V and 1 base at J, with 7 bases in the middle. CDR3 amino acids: CASSWTAQETQYF. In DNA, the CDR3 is TGCGCCAGCAGCTGGACAGCCCAAGAGACCCAGTACTTC.